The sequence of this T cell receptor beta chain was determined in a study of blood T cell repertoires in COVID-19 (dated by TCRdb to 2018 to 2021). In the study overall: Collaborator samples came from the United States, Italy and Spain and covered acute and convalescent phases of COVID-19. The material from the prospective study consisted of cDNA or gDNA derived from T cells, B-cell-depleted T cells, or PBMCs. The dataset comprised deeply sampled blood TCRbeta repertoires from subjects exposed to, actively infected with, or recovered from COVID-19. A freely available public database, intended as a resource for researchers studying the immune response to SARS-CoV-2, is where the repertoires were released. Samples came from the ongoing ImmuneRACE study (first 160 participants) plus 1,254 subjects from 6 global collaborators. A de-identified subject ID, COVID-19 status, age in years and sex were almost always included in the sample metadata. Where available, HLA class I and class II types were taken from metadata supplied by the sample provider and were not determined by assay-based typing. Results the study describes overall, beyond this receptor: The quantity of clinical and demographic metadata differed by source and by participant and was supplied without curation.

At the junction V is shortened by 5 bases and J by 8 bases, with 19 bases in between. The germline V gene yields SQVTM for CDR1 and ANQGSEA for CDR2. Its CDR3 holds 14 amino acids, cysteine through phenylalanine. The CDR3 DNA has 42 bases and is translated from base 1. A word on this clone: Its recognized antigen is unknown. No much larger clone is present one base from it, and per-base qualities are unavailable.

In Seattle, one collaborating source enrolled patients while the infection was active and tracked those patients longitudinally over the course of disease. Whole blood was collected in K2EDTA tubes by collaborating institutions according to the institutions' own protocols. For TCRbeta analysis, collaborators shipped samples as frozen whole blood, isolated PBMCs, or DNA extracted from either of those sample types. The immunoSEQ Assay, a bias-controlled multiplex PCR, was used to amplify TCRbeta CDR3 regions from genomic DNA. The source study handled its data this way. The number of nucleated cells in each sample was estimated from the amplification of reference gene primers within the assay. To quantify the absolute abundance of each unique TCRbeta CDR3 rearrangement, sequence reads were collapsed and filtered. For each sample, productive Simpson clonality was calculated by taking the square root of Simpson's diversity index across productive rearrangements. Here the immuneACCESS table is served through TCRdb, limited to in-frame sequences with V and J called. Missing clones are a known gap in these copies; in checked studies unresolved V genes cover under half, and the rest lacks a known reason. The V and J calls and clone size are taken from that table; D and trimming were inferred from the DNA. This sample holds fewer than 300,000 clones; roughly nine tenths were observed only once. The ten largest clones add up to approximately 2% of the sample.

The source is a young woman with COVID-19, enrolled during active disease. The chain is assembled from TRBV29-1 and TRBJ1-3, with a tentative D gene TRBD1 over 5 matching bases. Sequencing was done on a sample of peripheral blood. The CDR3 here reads CSVRYGTAGDTIYF. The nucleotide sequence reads TGCAGCGTTAGATACGGGACCGCGGGGGACACCATATATTTT.